The entry below describes one TCR beta chain. The antigen remains undetermined. The library targeted TCRbeta and was prepared with unique molecular identifiers. A single record per CDR3 protein comes from TCRdb applying MiXCR to the PCR reads. Counted here are about 490,000 distinct CDR3 sequences, roughly a tenth occurring once; the ten biggest clones make up around 2%. This entry comes from a study of T-cell reconstitution after alpha-beta-depleted transplantation in children. Findings and limits, study-wide: Reportedly, alpha-beta T cells present about two months post-transplant originated from several hundred expanded clones of graft origin.

The germline V gene has CDR1 DFQATT and CDR2 SNEGSKA (reference sequence). Trimming removed 5 bases at V and 4 bases at J, with 14 bases between. The CDR3 length is 13 residues. This receptor was identified in a child under 10 years old with inherited bone marrow failure, due to receive a stem cell transplant. This material consisted of PBMCs, taken before TCRalphabeta/CD19-depleted stem cell transplant. The chain employs TRBV20-1 and TRBJ1-2, with no clear D. This CDR3 reads CSASRTPLYGYTF. CDR3 in DNA: TGCAGTGCTTCGCGGACCCCGCTCTATGGCTACACCTTC.